This T cell receptor (beta chain) was recorded in a study of blood T cell repertoires in COVID-19. For the study at large: Sites across the United States, Italy and Spain contributed samples from acute and convalescent COVID-19. T cells, B-cell-depleted T cells, or PBMCs supplied cDNA or gDNA.

Original processing notes: Researchers report that nucleated cell counts were estimated from reference gene primer amplification. Data came from immunoSEQ multiplex PCR; TCRdb stores just in-frame clones and leaves some out. V, J and clone size derive from that table, while D and trimming were established from the DNA sequence. The data contain fewer than 200,000 clones, nearly 90% of them seen just once; the ten biggest clones take up roughly 2%. The ends were cut back, 3 bases at V and 3 bases at J, with 14 bases in the middle. CDR1 MDHEN and CDR2 SYDVKM come from the germline V gene. The CDR3 totals 15 residues.

The chain carries TRBV28 and TRBJ2-5; D gene uncertain. This sequence was found in a man between 18 and 35 years old who had recovered from COVID-19. The specimen was peripheral blood. In DNA form, the CDR3 reads TGTGCCAGCAGTTTCTCGTCTCTGGCGGAAGAGACCCAGTACTTC. Protein sequence: CASSFSSLAEETQYF.